This TCR beta chain emerged from a study of T cell repertoires in cytomegalovirus infection (dated by TCRdb to about 2019). Study-level background: The peptide stimulations were aimed at well-studied HLA-B-restricted epitopes as well as recently identified HLA-C-restricted CMV epitopes, whose presentation resists viral immunomodulation. Donor HLA type was relevant to the analysis, because carriage of CMV infection together with the matching HLA type was indicated by public TCR beta signatures. The investigation overall reported the following: In both this cohort and an independent roughly 330-donor cohort, the cumulative frequency of public TCR beta family members distinguished carriers of CMV infection plus the relevant HLA type. The ex vivo response was dominated by HLA-C-restricted CMV-specific TCR beta clonotypes, and the single most frequent clonotype in two of eight donors was supplied by these HLA-C-restricted clonotypes.

The CDR3 covers 17 residues, taking in both the cysteine and the phenylalanine. Of the read, only the CDR3 DNA is kept; its 51 bases are in frame from base 1. From a lookup of the germline V gene, CDR1 and CDR2 are SGHAT and FQNNGV. V lost 5 bases and J lost 3 bases; the stretch between them is 21 bases long. Regarding this clonotype: The specificity of this receptor is unknown. No qualities accompany the bases; no much larger clone lies one base away.

Sequencing was performed on an Illumina HiSeq 1500. Using fastp at Q25 and MiXCR, TCRdb reprocessed the public reads and kept productive beta chains. Rows with one shared CDR3 protein collapse into an entry with the most common genes and DNA. This sample lists about 37,000 distinct CDR3 sequences; 52% were detected once. The ten most abundant clones make up 75% to 95% of the sample. The sample's treatment or condition label is to be understood as: in vitro stimulation with specific CMV peptide epitopes to enrich CMV-specific T cells. The material sequenced was CD8+ T cells from cultured PBMCs, taken from culture after CMV antigen stimulation. The clonotype comes from a human donor in good health (CMV status not recorded). Some clones in this sample may be carry-over from other donors' samples. Rearrangement joined TRBV11-2 to TRBJ2-3; tentative D gene TRBD1, with 6 bases matching. This receptor carries the CDR3 CASSTGQRRVRTDTQYF. The DNA sequence is TGTGCCAGCAGCACTGGACAGCGCAGGGTTAGAACAGATACGCAGTATTTT.